These 14 T cell receptor beta chains were sequenced from one sample in a study of shared clonotypes between healthy human individuals. The table came from immunoSEQ multiplex PCR; TCRdb's copy has only in-frame clones and leaves some out. The repertoire holds approximately 1,000,000 clones, with approximately 80% as singletons. The sample was memory CD4+ T cells from PBMCs. The subset: CD45RA-negative fraction. The receptor source for this set is a man between 18 and 29 years old in good health. Some clones in this sample may be carry-over from other donors' samples.

This clone has just one count. This chain joins TRBV7-6 and TRBJ2-1; no reliable D call. V was cut by 2 bases and J by 9 bases, with 11 bases left in between. Germline CDR1 and CDR2: SGHVS and FNYEAQ. This CDR3 contains 13 residues. Here the CDR3 reads CASSLQELGEQFF. CDR3 DNA sequence: TGTGCCAGCAGCTTACAGGAACTGGGTGAGCAGTTCTTC.

This rearrangement joins TRBV5-4 to TRBJ2-5; the match to TRBD2 covers 10 bases. The germline V gene has CDR1 SGHNT and CDR2 YYREEE (reference sequence). Unmatched junction bases numbered 12, after V lost 5 bases and J lost 5 bases. The CDR3 is 16 residues long. The CDR3 sequence is CASRSQTSGLVETQYF. The CDR3 nucleotides are TGTGCCAGCAGGTCCCAGACTAGCGGGCTAGTGGAGACCCAGTACTTC. The full variable domain, completed using reference TRBV5-4 and TRBJ2-5, is ETGVTQSPTHLIKTRGQQVTLRCSSQSGHNTVSWYQQALGQGPQFIFQYYREEENGRGNFPPRFSGLQFPNYSSELNVNALELDDSALYLCASRSQTSGLVETQYFGPGTRLLVL.

The chain employs TRBV18 and TRBJ2-3, with no clear D. Trimming removed 0 bases at V and 2 bases at J, with 9 bases between. This CDR3 comprises 15 residues. Germline loops: CDR1 KGHSH, CDR2 LQKENI. DNA of the CDR3: TGTGCCAGCTCACCACCGGTAGGGAACACAGATACGCAGTATTTT. It is translated as CASSPPVGNTDTQYF.

The V call is TRBV28, the J call TRBJ2-7, with a weak D call TRBD1 (5 bases). Germline loops: CDR1 MDHEN, CDR2 SYDVKM. This CDR3 has 14 amino acids. With 5 bases removed from V and 2 bases from J, the gap between germline ends came to 13 bases. Here the CDR3 reads CASSGTGETYEQYF. The CDR3 nucleotides read TGTGCCAGCAGTGGAACAGGAGAGACCTACGAGCAGTACTTC.

Note on this clone: Additional DNA sequences in this sample encode the identical CDR3. V and J are TRBV5-1 and TRBJ2-3; D unclear. The germline V gene has CDR1 SGHRS and CDR2 YFSETQ. With 1 base removed from V and 6 bases from J, the gap between germline ends came to 6 bases. CDR3 length: 12 residues. CDR3 loop: CASSLTRDTQYF. Written as DNA, the CDR3 is TGCGCCAGCAGCTTGACTCGGGATACGCAGTATTTT.

The rearrangement links TRBV7-2 to TRBJ2-1; TRBD2 aligns across 13 bases. The CDR3 sequence is 16 residues long. Germline CDR1 SGHTA, CDR2 FQGNSA. With V trimmed by 5 bases and J by 9 bases, 10 bases remained unmatched. The CDR3 reads CASSTRTSGRAFEQFF. The CDR3 DNA follows: TGTGCCAGCAGCACCCGGACTAGCGGGAGAGCATTTGAGCAGTTCTTC.

This clone occurred a few times. The V gene is TRBV29-1, the J gene TRBJ2-4; D not resolved. Germline V gene lookup returns CDR1 SQVTM and CDR2 ANQGSEA. The CDR3 spans 12 residues. The V and J ends lost 3 bases and 7 bases respectively, with 10 bases between them. CDR3 DNA sequence: TGCAGCGTTGAGGCCACTGGCAACATTCAGTACTTC. The encoded protein is CSVEATGNIQYF.

Concerning this clone: The sample has other DNA sequences that encode this CDR3 too. V is TRBV5-5 and J is TRBJ1-2; D ambiguous. Germline V gene sequence: CDR1 SGHKS, CDR2 YYEKEE (reference sequence). The germline V and J ends were trimmed by 1 base and 2 bases, with 6 bases remaining between them. This CDR3 is built from 13 residues. In DNA, the CDR3 is TGTGCCAGCAGCTTGCTGGGAAACTATGGCTACACCTTC. Its translation is CASSLLGNYGYTF.

This chain connects TRBV18 to TRBJ1-1; no definite D call. The length of the CDR3 is 14 residues. Germline loops: CDR1 KGHSH, CDR2 LQKENI. With 2 bases removed from V and 8 bases from J, the gap between germline ends came to 15 bases. The CDR3, as DNA: TGTGCCAGCTCACCAGGCGGGCCGACCGCAGAAGCTTTCTTT. Encoded protein: CASSPGGPTAEAFF. The whole variable domain, filled in from reference TRBV18 and TRBJ1-1, reads NAGVMQNPRHLVRRRGQEARLRCSPMKGHSHVYWYRQLPEEGLKFMVYLQKENIIDESGMPKERFSAEFPKEGPSILRIQQVVRGDSAAYFCASSPGGPTAEAFFGQGTRLTVV.

The chain links TRBV7-8 to TRBJ2-3; no definite D call. With 4 bases removed from V and 2 bases from J, the gap between germline ends came to 16 bases. The CDR3 loop spans 16 amino acids. Germline-derived CDR1 and CDR2 are SGHVS and FQNEAQ. CDR3 residues: CASSSPTVQITDTQYF. The CDR3 region has the DNA TGTGCCAGCAGCTCTCCAACCGTACAGATCACAGATACGCAGTATTTT.

The rearrangement links TRBV28 to TRBJ2-7; the D is unclear. Trimming removed 4 bases from V and 5 bases from J, with 9 bases in between. There are 12 residues in the CDR3. Germline assignment: CDR1 MDHEN and CDR2 SYDVKM. This CDR3 reads CASSSILDEQYF. The CDR3 nucleotides are TGTGCCAGCAGTTCTATTCTGGACGAGCAGTACTTC.

This chain joins TRBV6-1 and TRBJ1-2, with D unclear. The CDR3 runs to 15 residues. Deletions cut 6 bases from V and 5 bases from J, with 19 bases between. CDR1 is MNHNS, CDR2 SASEGT, per germline. The CDR3, as DNA: TGTGCCAGCAGAGAGACCGGGGTGGGTGTTTATGGCTACACCTTC. Translating it yields CASRETGVGVYGYTF.

This clone appeared a single time. This chain links TRBV11-1 with TRBJ2-7; 9 nucleotides align to TRBD2. This CDR3 is 15 amino acids long. Germline V lookup: CDR1 SGHAT, CDR2 FQDESV (reference sequence). V shed 1 base, J shed 6 bases, and the junction held 7 bases outside the gene matches. For the CDR3, the DNA is TGTGCCAGCAGCTTAGGACGTAGCGGGAGAGGCGAGCAGTACTTC. This translates into CASSLGRSGRGEQYF.

This chain links TRBV15 with TRBJ2-1; maybe TRBD2 (5 bases). Germline V gene sequence: CDR1 LNHNV, CDR2 YYDKDF (reference sequence). This CDR3 is 16 amino acids long. The germline V and J ends were trimmed by 0 bases and 3 bases, with 12 bases remaining between them. In nucleotides, the CDR3 is TGTGCCACCAGCAGAGATACCAGCGGAAACTACAATGAGCAGTTCTTC. Protein product: CATSRDTSGNYNEQFF. The complete variable domain, with remaining parts taken from reference TRBV15 and TRBJ2-1, reads DAMVIQNPRYQVTQFGKPVTLSCSQTLNHNVMYWYQQKSSQAPKLLFHYYDKDFNNEADTPDNFQSRRPNTSFCFLDIRSPGLGDTAMYLCATSRDTSGNYNEQFFGPGTRLTVL.